A single T cell receptor beta chain is shown here with its context. Its target is not known. The data belong to a study of shared clonotypes between healthy human individuals. For the study at large: In total, the donors were two women and a few men aged 18 to 49. Whole-study findings and limits: Depth of sequencing was expected to influence donor clonotype sharing. When naive CD4 clonotypes were compared across several donors, about 5% were shared. The study generally estimated greater richness for naive than memory subsets.

The data were produced by immunoSEQ multiplex PCR, yet TCRdb's version contains in-frame clones alone and is incomplete. The data show more than 1,200,000 clones, 98% to 99% seen once. CDR3 length: 16 amino acids. Looked up from germline, CDR1 is SEHNR and CDR2 is FQNEAQ (reference sequence). With V trimmed by 5 bases and J by 5 bases, 10 bases remained unmatched. The gene calls are TRBV7-9 and TRBJ2-5; 11 bases agree with TRBD1. The clonotype was recovered from a man aged 25 to 40 in good health. The material sequenced was naive CD4+ T cells sorted from blood. Subset: CD45RA+ positively selected. CDR3 nucleotides: TGTGCCAGCAGCCGACCTCGGACAGGGGGCGGCGAGACCCAGTACTTC. This sequence encodes CASSRPRTGGGETQYF.